This TCR beta chain was observed in a study of shared clonotypes between healthy human individuals. Germline trimming cut 2 bases from V and 6 bases from J; bases unmatched to any gene: 9. The CDR3 is made up of 16 amino acids. CDR1 MNHEY and CDR2 SVGAGI come from the germline V gene. Using immunoSEQ multiplex PCR, the repertoire was profiled, and TCRdb retains in-frame clones only, with some absent. This table has 780,000 or so clones, 55% to 80% appearing once. Sequencing was carried out using memory CD4+ T cells sorted from blood. The subset: CD45RA-negative fraction. This chain connects TRBV6-5 to TRBJ2-7; 11 bases agree with TRBD1. This TCR was sampled from a woman between 25 and 40 years old in good health. CDR3: CASSYGWDRGSREQYF. The CDR3 DNA follows: TGTGCCAGCAGTTACGGCTGGGACAGGGGGTCCCGCGAGCAGTACTTC.